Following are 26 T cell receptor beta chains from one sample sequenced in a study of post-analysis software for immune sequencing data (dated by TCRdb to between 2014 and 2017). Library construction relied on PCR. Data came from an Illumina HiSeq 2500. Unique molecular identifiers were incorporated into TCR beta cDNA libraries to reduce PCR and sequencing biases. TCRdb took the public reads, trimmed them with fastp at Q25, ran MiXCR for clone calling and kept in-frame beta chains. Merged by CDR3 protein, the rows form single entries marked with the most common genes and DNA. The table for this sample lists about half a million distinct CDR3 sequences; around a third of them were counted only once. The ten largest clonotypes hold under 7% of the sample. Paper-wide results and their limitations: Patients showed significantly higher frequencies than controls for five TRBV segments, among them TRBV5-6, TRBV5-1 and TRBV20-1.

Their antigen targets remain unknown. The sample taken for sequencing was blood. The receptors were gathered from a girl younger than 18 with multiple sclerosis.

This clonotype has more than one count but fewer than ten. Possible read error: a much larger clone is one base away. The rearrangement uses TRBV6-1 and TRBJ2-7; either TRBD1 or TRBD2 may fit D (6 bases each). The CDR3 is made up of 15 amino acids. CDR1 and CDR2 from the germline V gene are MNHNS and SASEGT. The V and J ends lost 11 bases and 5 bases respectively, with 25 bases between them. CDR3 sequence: CAGGIENTGLDEQYF. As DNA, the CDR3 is TGTGCCGGGGGGATCGAAAACACAGGGCTGGACGAGCAGTACTTC.

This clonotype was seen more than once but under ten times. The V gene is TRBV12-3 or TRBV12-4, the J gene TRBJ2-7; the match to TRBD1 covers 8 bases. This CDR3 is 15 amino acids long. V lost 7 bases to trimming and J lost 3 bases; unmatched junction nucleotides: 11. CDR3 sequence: CASTLALQGDYEQYF. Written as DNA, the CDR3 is TGTGCCAGCACCCTAGCCCTACAGGGGGACTACGAGCAGTACTTC.

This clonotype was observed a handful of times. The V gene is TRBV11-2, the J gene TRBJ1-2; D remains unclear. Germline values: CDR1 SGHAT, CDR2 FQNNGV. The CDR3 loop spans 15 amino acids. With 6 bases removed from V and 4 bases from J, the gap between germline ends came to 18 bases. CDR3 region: CASRATAGLTYGYTF. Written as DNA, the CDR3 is TGTGCCAGCAGAGCTACAGCCGGACTGACCTATGGCTACACCTTC.

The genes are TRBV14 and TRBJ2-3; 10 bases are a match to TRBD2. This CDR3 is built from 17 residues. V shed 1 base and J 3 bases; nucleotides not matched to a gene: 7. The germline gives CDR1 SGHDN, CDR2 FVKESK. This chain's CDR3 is CASSQGRSGGETDTQYF. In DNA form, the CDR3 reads TGTGCCAGCAGCCAAGGAAGGAGCGGGGGGGAGACAGATACGCAGTATTTT.

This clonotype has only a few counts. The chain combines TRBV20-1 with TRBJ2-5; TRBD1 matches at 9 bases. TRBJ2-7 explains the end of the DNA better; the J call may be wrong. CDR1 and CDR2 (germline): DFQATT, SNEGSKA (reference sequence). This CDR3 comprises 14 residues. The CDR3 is CSAPPGTGIDEQYF. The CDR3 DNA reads TGCAGTGCGCCTCCCGGGACAGGGATCGACGAGCAGTACTTC.

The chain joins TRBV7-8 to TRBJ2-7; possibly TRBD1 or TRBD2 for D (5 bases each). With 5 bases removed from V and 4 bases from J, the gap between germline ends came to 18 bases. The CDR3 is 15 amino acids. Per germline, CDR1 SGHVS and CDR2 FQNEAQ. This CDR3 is CASSVRDGLVYEQYF. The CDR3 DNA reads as TGTGCCAGCAGCGTCCGGGACGGGCTGGTTTACGAGCAGTACTTC.

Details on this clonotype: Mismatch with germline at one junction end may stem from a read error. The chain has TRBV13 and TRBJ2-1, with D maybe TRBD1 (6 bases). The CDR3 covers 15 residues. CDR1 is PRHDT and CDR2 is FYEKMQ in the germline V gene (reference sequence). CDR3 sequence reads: CASSLDRETYNERFF. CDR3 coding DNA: TGTGCCAGCAGCTTAGACAGGGAGACCTACAATGAGCGGTTCTTC.

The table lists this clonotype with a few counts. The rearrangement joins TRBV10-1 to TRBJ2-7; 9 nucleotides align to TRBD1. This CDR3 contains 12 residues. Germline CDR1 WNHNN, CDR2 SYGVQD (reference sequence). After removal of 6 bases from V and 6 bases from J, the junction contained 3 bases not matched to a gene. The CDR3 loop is CASSGDRAEQYF. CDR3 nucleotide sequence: TGCGCCAGCAGCGGGGACAGGGCCGAGCAGTACTTC.

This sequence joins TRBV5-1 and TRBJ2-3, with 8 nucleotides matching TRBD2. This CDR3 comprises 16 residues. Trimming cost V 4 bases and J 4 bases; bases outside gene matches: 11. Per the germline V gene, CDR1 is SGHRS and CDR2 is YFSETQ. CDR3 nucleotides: TGCGCCAGCAGCCCAGAGGCGGGGGGAGGATCAGATACGCAGTATTTT. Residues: CASSPEAGGGSDTQYF.

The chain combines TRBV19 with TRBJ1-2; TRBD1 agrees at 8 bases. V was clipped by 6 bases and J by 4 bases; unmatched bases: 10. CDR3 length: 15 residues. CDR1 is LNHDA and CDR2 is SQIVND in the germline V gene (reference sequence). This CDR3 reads CASSLDRGGSYGYTF. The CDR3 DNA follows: TGTGCCAGTAGCCTAGACAGGGGAGGATCCTATGGCTACACCTTC.

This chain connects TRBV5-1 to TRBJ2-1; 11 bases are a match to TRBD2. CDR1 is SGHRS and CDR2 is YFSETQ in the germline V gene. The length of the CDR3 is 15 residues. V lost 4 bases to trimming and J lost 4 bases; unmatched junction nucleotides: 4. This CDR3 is CASSPTSGAYNEQFF. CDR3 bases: TGCGCCAGCAGCCCGACTAGCGGGGCATACAATGAGCAGTTCTTC.

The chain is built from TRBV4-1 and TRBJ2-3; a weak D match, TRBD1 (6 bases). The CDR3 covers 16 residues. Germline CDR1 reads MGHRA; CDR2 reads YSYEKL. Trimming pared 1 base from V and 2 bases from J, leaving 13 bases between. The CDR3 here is CASSQVGARITDTQYF. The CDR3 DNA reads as TGCGCCAGCAGCCAAGTGGGGGCTAGAATCACAGATACGCAGTATTTT.

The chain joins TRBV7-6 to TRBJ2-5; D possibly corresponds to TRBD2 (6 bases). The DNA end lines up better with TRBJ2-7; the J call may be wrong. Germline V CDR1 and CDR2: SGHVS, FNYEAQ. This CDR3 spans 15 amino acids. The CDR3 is CASREGTERDYEQYF. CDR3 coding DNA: TGTGCCAGCAGGGAGGGGACGGAGAGGGACTACGAGCAGTACTTC.

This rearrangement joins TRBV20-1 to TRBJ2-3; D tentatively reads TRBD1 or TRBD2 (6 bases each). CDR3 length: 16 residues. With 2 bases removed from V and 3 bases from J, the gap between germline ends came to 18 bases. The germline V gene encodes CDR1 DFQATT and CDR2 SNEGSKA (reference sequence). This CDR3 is CSARNPAGGGTDTQYF. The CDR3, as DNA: TGCAGTGCTAGAAACCCAGCCGGGGGCGGTACAGATACGCAGTATTTT.

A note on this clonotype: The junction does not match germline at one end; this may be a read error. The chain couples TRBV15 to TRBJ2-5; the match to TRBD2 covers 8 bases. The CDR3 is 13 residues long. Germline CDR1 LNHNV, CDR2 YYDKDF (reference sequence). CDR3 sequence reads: CAASGGPRGEQYF. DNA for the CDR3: TGTGCCGCCAGCGGGGGACCGCGTGGGGAGCAGTACTTC.

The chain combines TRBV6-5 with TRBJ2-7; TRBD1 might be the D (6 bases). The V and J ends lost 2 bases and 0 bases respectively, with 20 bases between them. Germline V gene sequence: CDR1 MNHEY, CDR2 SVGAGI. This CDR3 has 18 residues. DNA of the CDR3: TGTGCCAGCAGTTACGCAGAGCGAGACAGGTCCATCTCCTACGAGCAGTACTTC. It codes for CASSYAERDRSISYEQYF.

The CDR3 spells CSARDPGGRETQYF. The CDR3 bases are TGCAGTGCTAGAGATCCGGGGGGAAGGGAGACCCAGTACTTC. This chain joins TRBV20-1 and TRBJ2-5; TRBD2 aligns across 7 bases. Germline V gene data show CDR1 as DFQATT and CDR2 as SNEGSKA (reference sequence). This CDR3 has 14 amino acids. Trimming cost V 0 bases and J 5 bases; bases outside gene matches: 6.

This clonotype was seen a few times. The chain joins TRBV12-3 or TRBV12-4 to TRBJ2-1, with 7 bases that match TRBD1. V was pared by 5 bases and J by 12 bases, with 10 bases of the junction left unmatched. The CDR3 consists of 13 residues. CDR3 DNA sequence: TGTGCCAGCAGTCCGGGACAGCGTAGGGGGCAGTTCTTC. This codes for CASSPGQRRGQFF.

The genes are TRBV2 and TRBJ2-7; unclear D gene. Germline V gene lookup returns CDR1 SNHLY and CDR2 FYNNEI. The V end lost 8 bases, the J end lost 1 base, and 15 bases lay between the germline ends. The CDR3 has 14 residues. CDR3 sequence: CASGDTIRSYEQYF. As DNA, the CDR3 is TGTGCCAGCGGCGACACAATAAGGTCCTACGAGCAGTACTTC.

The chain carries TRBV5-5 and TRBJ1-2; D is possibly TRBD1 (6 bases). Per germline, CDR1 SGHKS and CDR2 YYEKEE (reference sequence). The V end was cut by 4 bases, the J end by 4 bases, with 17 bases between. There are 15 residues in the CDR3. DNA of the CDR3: TGTGCCAGCAGCGCCTCCCCCGGGGGCCTCTATGGCTACACCTTC. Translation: CASSASPGGLYGYTF.

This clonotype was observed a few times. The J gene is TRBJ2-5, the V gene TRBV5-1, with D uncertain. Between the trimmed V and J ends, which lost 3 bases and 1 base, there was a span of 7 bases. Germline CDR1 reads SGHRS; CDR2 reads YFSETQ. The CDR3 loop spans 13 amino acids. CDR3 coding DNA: TGCGCCAGCAGCTCGATCTCCCAAGAGACCCAGTACTTC. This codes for CASSSISQETQYF. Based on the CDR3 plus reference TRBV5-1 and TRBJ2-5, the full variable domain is KAGVTQTPRYLIKTRGQQVTLSCSPISGHRSVSWYQQTPGQGLQFLFEYFSETQRNKGNFPGRFSGRQFSNSRSEMNVSTLELGDSALYLCASSSISQETQYFGPGTRLLVL.

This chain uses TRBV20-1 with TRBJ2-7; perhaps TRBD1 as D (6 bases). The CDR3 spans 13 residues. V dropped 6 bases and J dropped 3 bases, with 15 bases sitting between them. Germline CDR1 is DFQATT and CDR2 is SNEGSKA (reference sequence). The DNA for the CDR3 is TGCAGTGCCGCGACAGGTCCCTTCTACGAGCAGTACTTC. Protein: CSAATGPFYEQYF.

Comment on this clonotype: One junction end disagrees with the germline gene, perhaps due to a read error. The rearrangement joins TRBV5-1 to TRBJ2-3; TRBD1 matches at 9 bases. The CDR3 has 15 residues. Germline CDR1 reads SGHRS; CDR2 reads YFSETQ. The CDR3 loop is CACSIWTGVVGTQYF. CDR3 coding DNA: TGCGCCTGCAGCATTTGGACAGGGGTGGTTGGGACGCAGTATTTT.

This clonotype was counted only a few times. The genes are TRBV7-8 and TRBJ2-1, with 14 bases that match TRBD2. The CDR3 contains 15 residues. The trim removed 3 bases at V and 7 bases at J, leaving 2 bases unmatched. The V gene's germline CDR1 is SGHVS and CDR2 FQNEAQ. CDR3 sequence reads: CASSFGTSGGNEQFF. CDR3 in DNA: TGTGCCAGCAGCTTCGGGACTAGCGGGGGAAATGAGCAGTTCTTC.

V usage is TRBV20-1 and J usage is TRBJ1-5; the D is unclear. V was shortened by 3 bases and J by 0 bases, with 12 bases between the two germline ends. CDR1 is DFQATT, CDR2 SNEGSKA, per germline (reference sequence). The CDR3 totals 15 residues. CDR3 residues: CSASHQIHSNQPQHF. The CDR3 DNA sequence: TGCAGTGCTAGTCATCAGATACATAGCAATCAGCCCCAGCATTTT.

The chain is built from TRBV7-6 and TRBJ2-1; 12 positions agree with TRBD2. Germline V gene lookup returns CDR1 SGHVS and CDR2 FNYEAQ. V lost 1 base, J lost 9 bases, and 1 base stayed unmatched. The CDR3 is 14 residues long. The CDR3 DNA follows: TGTGCCAGCAGCTTAGGACTAGCGGGGGTTGAGCAGTTCTTC. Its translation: CASSLGLAGVEQFF.